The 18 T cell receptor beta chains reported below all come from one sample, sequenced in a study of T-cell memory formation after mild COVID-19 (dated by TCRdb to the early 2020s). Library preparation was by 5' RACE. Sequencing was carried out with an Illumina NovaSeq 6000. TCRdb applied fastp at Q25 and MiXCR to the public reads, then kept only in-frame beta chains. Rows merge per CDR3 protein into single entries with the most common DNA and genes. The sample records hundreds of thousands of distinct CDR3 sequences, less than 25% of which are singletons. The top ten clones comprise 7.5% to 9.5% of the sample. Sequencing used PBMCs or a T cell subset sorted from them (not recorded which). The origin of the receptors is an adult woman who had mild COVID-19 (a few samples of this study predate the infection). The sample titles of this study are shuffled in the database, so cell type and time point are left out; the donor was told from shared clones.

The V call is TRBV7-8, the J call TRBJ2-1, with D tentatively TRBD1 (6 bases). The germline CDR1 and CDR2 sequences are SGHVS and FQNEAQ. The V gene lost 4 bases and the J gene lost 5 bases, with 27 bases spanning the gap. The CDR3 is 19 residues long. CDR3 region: CASSSPLGGARMGHNEQFF. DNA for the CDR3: TGTGCCAGCAGCTCGCCCCTTGGGGGCGCCCGGATGGGGCACAATGAGCAGTTCTTC.

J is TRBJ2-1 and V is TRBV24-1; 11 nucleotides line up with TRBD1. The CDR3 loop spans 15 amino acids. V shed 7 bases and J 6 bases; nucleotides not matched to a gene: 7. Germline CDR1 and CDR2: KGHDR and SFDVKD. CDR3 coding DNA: TGTGCCACCAGCAGCGGACAGGGGGCCGTCAATGAGCAGTTCTTC. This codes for CATSSGQGAVNEQFF.

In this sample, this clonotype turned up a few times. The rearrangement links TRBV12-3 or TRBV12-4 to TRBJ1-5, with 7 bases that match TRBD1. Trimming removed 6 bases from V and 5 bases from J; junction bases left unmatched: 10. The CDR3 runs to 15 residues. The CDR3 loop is CASRIGGRGDQPQHF. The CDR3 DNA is TGTGCCAGCAGAATAGGGGGCAGGGGTGATCAGCCCCAGCATTTT.

The CDR3 region has the DNA TGTGCCAGCAGCCCCCTTACTGTGATGCTCACAGATACGCAGTATTTT. It is translated as CASSPLTVMLTDTQYF. V usage is TRBV7-9 and J usage is TRBJ2-3, with D unclear. Germline loops: CDR1 SEHNR, CDR2 FQNEAQ (reference sequence). The V end was cut by 5 bases, the J end by 2 bases, with 17 bases between. There are 16 residues in the CDR3. Full variable domain (rest looked up from reference TRBV7-9 and TRBJ2-3): DTGVSQNPRHKITKRGQNVTFRCDPISEHNRLYWYRQTLGQGPEFLTYFQNEAQLEKSRLLSDRFSAERPKGSFSTLEIQRTEQGDSAMYLCASSPLTVMLTDTQYFGPGTRLTVL.

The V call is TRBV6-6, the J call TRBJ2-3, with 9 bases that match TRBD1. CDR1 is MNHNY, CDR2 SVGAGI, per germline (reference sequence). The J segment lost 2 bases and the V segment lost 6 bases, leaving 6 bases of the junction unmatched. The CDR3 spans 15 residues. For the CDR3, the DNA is TGTGCCAGCAGCGACGGGACAGGGTACACAGATACGCAGTATTTT. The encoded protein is CASSDGTGYTDTQYF.

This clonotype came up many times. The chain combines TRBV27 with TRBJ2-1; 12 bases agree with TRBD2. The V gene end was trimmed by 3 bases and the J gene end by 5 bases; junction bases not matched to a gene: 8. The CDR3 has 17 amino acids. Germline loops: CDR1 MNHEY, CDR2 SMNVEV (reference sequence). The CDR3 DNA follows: TGTGCCAGCAGTTTGGGGCTAGCGGGAGGGTCGAACAATGAGCAGTTCTTC. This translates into CASSLGLAGGSNNEQFF.

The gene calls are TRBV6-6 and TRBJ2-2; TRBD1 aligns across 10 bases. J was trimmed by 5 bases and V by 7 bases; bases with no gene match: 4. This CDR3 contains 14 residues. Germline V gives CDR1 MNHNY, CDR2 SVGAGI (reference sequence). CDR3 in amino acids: CASTGTGVTGELFF. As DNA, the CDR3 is TGTGCCAGCACCGGGACAGGGGTAACCGGGGAGCTGTTTTTT.

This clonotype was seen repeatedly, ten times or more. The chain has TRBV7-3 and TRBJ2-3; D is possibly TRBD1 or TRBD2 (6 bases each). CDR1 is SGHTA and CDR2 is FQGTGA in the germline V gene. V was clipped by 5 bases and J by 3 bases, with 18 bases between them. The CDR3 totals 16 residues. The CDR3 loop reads CASSPGGGHSTDTQYF. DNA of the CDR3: TGTGCCAGCAGCCCCGGAGGGGGGCATTCGACAGATACGCAGTATTTT.

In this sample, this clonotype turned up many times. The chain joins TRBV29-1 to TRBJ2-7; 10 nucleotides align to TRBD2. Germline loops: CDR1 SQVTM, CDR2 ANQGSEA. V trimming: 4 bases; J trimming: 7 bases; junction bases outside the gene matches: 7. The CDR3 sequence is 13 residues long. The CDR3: CSVGSSGRGEQYF. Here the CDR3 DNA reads TGCAGCGTTGGCTCTAGCGGGAGAGGAGAGCAGTACTTC.

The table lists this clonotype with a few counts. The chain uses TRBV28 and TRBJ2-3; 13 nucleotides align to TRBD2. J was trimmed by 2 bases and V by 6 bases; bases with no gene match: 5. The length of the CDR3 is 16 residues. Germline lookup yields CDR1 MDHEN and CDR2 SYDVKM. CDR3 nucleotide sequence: TGTGCCAGCAGCACGGGACTAGCGGGGATCACAGATACGCAGTATTTT. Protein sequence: CASSTGLAGITDTQYF.

CDR3 nucleotides: TGCGCCAGCAGCTCCCAGGGGGCTCGGTTAACTGAAGCTTTCTTT. It encodes CASSSQGARLTEAFF. The chain is built from TRBV5-1 and TRBJ1-1; TRBD1 aligns across 8 bases. There are 15 residues in the CDR3. V lost 3 bases to trimming and J lost 5 bases; unmatched junction nucleotides: 9. Per the germline V gene, CDR1 is SGHRS and CDR2 is YFSETQ.

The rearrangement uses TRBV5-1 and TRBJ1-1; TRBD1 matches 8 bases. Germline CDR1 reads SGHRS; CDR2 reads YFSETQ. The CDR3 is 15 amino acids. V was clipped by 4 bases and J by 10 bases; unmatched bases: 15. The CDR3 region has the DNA TGCGCCAGCAGCCTCGACCGGACAGGGAGAGATGGAGCTTTCTTT. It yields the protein CASSLDRTGRDGAFF.

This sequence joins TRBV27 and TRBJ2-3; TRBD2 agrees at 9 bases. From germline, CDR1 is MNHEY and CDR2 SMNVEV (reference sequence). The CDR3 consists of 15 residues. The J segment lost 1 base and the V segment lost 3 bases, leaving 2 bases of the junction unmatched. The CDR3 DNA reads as TGTGCCAGCAGTTTCAAGCGGGGGGGCACAGATACGCAGTATTTT. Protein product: CASSFKRGGTDTQYF.

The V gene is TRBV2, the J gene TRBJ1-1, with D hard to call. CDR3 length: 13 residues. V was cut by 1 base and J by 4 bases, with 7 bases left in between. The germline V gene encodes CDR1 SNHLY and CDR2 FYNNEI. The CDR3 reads CASSEGRATEAFF. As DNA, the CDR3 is TGTGCCAGCAGTGAAGGTAGGGCCACTGAAGCTTTCTTT. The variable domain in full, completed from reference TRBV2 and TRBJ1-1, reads EPEVTQTPSHQVTQMGQEVILRCVPISNHLYFYWYRQILGQKVEFLVSFYNNEISEKSEIFDDQFSVERPDGSNFTLKIRSTKLEDSAMYFCASSEGRATEAFFGQGTRLTVV.

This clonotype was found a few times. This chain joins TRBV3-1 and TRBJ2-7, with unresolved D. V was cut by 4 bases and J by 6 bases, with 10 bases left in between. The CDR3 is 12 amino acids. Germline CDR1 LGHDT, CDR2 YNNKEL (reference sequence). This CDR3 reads CASSPRHAEQYF. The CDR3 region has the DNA TGTGCCAGCAGCCCCCGACACGCCGAGCAGTACTTC.

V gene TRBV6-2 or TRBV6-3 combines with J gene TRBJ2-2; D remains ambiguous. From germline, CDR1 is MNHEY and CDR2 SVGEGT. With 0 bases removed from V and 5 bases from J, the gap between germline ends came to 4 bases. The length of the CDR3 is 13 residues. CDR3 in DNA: TGTGCCAGCAGTTACTCGGGAACCGGGGAGCTGTTTTTT. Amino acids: CASSYSGTGELFF.

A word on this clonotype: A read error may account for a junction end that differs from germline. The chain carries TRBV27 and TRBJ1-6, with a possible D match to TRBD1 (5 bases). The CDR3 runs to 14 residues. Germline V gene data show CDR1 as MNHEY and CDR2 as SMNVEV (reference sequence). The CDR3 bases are TGTGCAAGCAGTGCATACTTGACAGATTCACCCCTCCACTTT. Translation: CASSAYLTDSPLHF.

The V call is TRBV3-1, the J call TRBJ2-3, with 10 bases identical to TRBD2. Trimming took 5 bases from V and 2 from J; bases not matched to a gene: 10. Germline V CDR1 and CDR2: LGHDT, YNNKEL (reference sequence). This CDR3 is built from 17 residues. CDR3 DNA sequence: TGTGCCAGCAGCTCCCGACTAGCGGGCCGAGCCACAGATACGCAGTATTTT. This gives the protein CASSSRLAGRATDTQYF.